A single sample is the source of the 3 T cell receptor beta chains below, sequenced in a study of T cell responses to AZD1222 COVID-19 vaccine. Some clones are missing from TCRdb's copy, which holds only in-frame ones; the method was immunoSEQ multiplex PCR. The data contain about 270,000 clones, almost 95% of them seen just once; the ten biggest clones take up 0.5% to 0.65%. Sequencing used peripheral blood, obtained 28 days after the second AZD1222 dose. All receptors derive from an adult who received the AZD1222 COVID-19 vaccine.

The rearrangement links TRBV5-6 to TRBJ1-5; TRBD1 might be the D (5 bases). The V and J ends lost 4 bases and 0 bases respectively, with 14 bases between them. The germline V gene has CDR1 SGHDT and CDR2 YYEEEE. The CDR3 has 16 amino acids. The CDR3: CASSPGGGYSNQPQHF. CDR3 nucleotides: TGTGCCAGCAGCCCAGGTGGGGGATATAGCAATCAGCCCCAGCATTTT.

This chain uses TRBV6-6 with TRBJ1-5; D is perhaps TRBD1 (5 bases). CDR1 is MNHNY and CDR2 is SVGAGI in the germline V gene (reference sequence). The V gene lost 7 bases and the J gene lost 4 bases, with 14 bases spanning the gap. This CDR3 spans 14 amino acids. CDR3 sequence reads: CASTGQGANQPQHF. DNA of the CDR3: TGTGCCAGCACCGGGCAGGGCGCTAATCAGCCCCAGCATTTT.

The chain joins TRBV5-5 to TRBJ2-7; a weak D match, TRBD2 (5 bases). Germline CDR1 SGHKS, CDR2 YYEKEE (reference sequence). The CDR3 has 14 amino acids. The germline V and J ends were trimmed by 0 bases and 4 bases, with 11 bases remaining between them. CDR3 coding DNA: TGTGCCAGCAGCTTGGGAGGGCGAGAATACGAGCAGTACTTC. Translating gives CASSLGGREYEQYF.